The entry below describes one T cell receptor beta chain. No antigen is known for it. This clone may be a read error of a much larger clone one base away. Germline V gene lookup returns CDR1 SEHNR and CDR2 FQNEAQ (reference sequence). J gave up 11 bases and V 10 bases, and 4 bases lay outside the gene matches. The CDR3 has 9 residues. This specimen comes from a study of blood T cells in healthy people across ages. Findings of the study overall: Naive T cell percentage showed a strong correlation with TCR beta diversity. Older age went with lower TCR beta diversity per million T cells, in a roughly linear way. Because sorting was not performed, PBMCs prevented conclusive naive versus antigen-experienced comparison.

PCR was performed a second time for about 7 to 11 cycles using a sample-barcoded 5' primer and a J-beta primer mix. Each cDNA molecule was tagged by a template-switch adaptor with 12 random nucleotides. MiXCR, run by TCRdb on the 5' RACE reads, gives a single entry per CDR3 protein. The data contain about 1.4 million distinct CDR3 sequences, approximately 59% of them singletons. This clonotype was obtained from a man aged 18-30 years in good health. The source material was blood. The chain links TRBV7-9 to TRBJ2-5; 7 bases fit TRBD2. CDR3 sequence: CAKWGGQYF. The CDR3 nucleotides read TGTGCCAAATGGGGAGGGCAGTACTTC.